One sample yielded the 8 T cell receptor beta chains listed below, sequenced in a study of CD8 T cells in Susac syndrome. RNA totalling roughly 0.45 to 1 ug underwent reverse transcription with random hexamers. One entry per CDR3 protein results from TCRdb running MiXCR on the immunoSEQ multiplex PCR reads. The table lists around 160,000 distinct CDR3 sequences, approximately 96% of them singletons. The sample consisted of CD4+ T cells from PBMCs. These receptor sequences come from a human donor in good health.

This clonotype was seen once. The chain uses TRBV5-6 and TRBJ1-5; no reliable D call. V lost 0 bases to trimming and J lost 7 bases, with 8 bases between them. The CDR3 spans 13 residues. Germline V lookup: CDR1 SGHDT, CDR2 YYEEEE. The CDR3 region is CASSLAGMQPQHF. CDR3 nucleotide sequence: TGTGCCAGCAGCTTGGCGGGGATGCAGCCCCAGCATTTT.

The V and J genes are TRBV7-3 and TRBJ1-1; 7 bases match TRBD1. V lost 6 bases, J lost 6 bases, and 19 bases stayed unmatched. The CDR3 runs to 17 residues. The germline gives CDR1 SGHTA, CDR2 FQGTGA. The CDR3 here is CASRERQGGGLKAEAFF. CDR3 coding DNA: TGTGCCAGCAGGGAGAGACAGGGAGGAGGGCTGAAGGCTGAAGCTTTCTTT.

The V and J genes are TRBV20-1 and TRBJ2-5, with D maybe TRBD2 (5 bases). This CDR3 comprises 15 residues. V was pared by 3 bases and J by 5 bases, with 19 bases between. Germline CDR1 DFQATT, CDR2 SNEGSKA (reference sequence). The DNA of the CDR3 is TGCAGTGCTAGGCGACCCGACATCGGCGGGGAGACCCAGTACTTC. Protein product: CSARRPDIGGETQYF.

The V gene is TRBV29-1, the J gene TRBJ2-3; D tentatively reads TRBD1 or TRBD2 (5 bases each). V was clipped by 3 bases and J by 4 bases, with 23 bases between them. The CDR3 covers 17 residues. Germline CDR1 and CDR2: SQVTM and ANQGSEA. The CDR3 loop is CSVESQGVGSRADTQYF. For the CDR3, the DNA is TGCAGCGTTGAGTCTCAGGGAGTAGGTTCCCGGGCAGATACGCAGTATTTT.

The chain carries TRBV7-2 and TRBJ2-7; D perhaps matches TRBD1 (6 bases). Germline assignment: CDR1 SGHTA and CDR2 FQGNSA. CDR3 length equals 16 residues. Deletions cut 2 bases from V and 0 bases from J, with 14 bases between. Here the CDR3 DNA reads TGTGCCAGCAGCTTAAGGTCGTCAGGGGACTCCTACGAGCAGTACTTC. Amino acids: CASSLRSSGDSYEQYF.

This clonotype was seen only once. The V call is TRBV14, the J call TRBJ2-7; possible D gene TRBD1, 7 bases. In germline, CDR1 is SGHDN, CDR2 FVKESK. Trimming removed 0 bases from V and 8 bases from J, with 17 bases in between. This CDR3 has 15 residues. The CDR3 protein is CASSQEIGGGDKQYF. The CDR3 DNA follows: TGTGCCAGCAGCCAAGAAATTGGAGGGGGCGACAAGCAGTACTTC.

J is TRBJ1-1 and V is TRBV18, with TRBD1 as a possible D gene (5 bases). With 3 bases removed from V and 4 bases from J, the gap between germline ends came to 12 bases. Germline CDR1 KGHSH, CDR2 LQKENI. The CDR3 consists of 14 residues. CDR3: CASSPRREGTEAFF. CDR3 DNA sequence: TGTGCCAGCTCACCGCGCAGGGAGGGCACTGAAGCTTTCTTT.

This clonotype was seen just once. CDR3 loop: CASSPLTGATDTQYF. The CDR3 nucleotides are TGTGCCAGCAGCCCCCTGACAGGCGCCACAGATACGCAGTATTTT. This chain connects TRBV7-9 to TRBJ2-3, with D possibly TRBD1 on 6 matching bases. This CDR3 region has 15 residues. The V gene lost 5 bases and the J gene lost 2 bases, with 14 bases spanning the gap. Per the germline V gene, CDR1 is SEHNR and CDR2 is FQNEAQ (reference sequence).